The T cell receptor (beta chain) described here comes from a study of cytomegalovirus exposure and HLA in healthy donors. This cohort consisted of healthy bone marrow donors. Study conclusions and caveats: Previous analysis showed most TCR beta V segments were productive about 87% or about 30% of the time. Investigators reported more than 150 TCR beta chains as tied to cytomegalovirus. A classifier reportedly called cytomegalovirus status with high sensitivity and specificity.

Per germline, CDR1 SQVTM and CDR2 ANQGSEA. The CDR3 is 13 residues long. Trimming took 4 bases from V and 4 from J, leaving 10 bases between them. For this clone: Its antigen is currently unknown.

The PCR ran on 60 Vbeta and 13 Jbeta primers. Profiled with immunoSEQ multiplex PCR; TCRdb holds only in-frame clones, not every one. The sample has 200,000 to 250,000 clones. Sequences were obtained from PBMCs. This sequence joins TRBV29-1 and TRBJ1-4; D may be TRBD1 (5 bases). This sequence was found in a woman in her 30s in good health and CMV-seropositive. CDR3 protein: CSVVTDYNEKLFF. DNA for the CDR3: TGCAGCGTTGTGACAGATTATAATGAAAAACTGTTTTTT.